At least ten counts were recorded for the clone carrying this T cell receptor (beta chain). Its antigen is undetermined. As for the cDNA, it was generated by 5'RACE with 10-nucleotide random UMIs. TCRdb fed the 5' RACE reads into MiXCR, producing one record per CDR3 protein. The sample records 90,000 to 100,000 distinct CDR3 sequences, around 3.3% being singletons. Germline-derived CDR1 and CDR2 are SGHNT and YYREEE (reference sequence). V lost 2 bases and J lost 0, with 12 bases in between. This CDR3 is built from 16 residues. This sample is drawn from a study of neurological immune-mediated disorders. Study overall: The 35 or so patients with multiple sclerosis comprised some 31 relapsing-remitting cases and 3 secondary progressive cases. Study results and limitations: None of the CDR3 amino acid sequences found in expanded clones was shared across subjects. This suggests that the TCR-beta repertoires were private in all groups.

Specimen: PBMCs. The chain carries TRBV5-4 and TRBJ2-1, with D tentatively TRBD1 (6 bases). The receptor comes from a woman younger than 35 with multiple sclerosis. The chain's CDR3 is CASSFAQGSSYNEQFF. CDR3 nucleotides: TGTGCCAGCAGCTTCGCTCAGGGGAGCTCCTACAATGAGCAGTTCTTC.